The clone carrying this T cell receptor (beta chain) came up once. This sample is drawn from a study of blood T cell repertoires in COVID-19. Study context: In each case, the material was cDNA or gDNA derived from T cells, B-cell-depleted T cells, or PBMCs.

After removal of 2 bases from V and 4 bases from J, the junction contained 7 bases not matched to a gene. CDR1 and CDR2 from the germline V gene are SGHAT and FQDESV (reference sequence). The CDR3 consists of 16 residues. Original processing methods: From reference gene primer amplification, estimates of nucleated cell counts were derived. Profiled with immunoSEQ multiplex PCR; TCRdb holds only in-frame clones, not every one. V and J calls and clone size follow that table, whereas D and trimming were derived from the DNA. Among roughly 480,000 clones listed, about 91% were seen once. The origin of this receptor is a man between 18 and 29 years old with COVID-19, enrolled during active disease. The sequenced sample consisted of peripheral blood. The chain is built from TRBV11-1 and TRBJ2-1; 8 bases fit TRBD2. The CDR3 region is CASSLIELAVYNEQFF. As DNA, the CDR3 is TGTGCCAGCAGCTTAATCGAACTAGCGGTATACAATGAGCAGTTCTTC.